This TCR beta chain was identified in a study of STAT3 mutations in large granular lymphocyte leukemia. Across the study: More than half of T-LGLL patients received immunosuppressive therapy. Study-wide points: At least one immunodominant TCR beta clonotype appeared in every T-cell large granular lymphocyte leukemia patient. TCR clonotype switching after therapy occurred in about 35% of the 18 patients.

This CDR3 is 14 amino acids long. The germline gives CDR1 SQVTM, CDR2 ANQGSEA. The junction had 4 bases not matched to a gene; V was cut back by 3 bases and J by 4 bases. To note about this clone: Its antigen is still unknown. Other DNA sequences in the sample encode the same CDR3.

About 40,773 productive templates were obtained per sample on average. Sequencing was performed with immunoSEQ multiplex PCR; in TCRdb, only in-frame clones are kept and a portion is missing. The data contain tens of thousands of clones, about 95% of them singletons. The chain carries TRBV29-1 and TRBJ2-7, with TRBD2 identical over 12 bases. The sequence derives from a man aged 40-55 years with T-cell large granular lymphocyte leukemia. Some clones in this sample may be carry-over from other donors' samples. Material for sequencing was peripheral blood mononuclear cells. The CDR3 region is CSVEGLAGGYEQYF. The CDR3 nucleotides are TGCAGCGTTGAGGGACTAGCGGGCGGTTACGAGCAGTACTTC.